Sequencing of this T cell receptor (beta chain) was carried out in a study of blood T cell repertoires in COVID-19. Overall study context: Whether acute or convalescent, the COVID-19 samples came from the United States, Italy and Spain. T cells, B-cell-depleted T cells, or PBMCs supplied cDNA or gDNA.

Original processing notes: It was from reference gene primer amplification that nucleated cell counts were estimated. The assay was immunoSEQ multiplex PCR, and TCRdb's table has in-frame clones only and misses some. The DNA was the basis for D and trimming; V, J and clone size are from that table. The repertoire has roughly 73,000 clones, around 82% of them found once; the top ten carry around 16%. CDR3 length: 14 amino acids. Germline loops: CDR1 SSHAT, CDR2 FNYEAQ (reference sequence). V was shortened by 5 bases and J by 3 bases, with 13 bases between the two germline ends. This chain connects TRBV7-7 to TRBJ1-1, with D hard to call. Sequenced input: peripheral blood. This sequence originates from a human donor in a cohort sampled during active COVID-19. The CDR3 region has the DNA TGTGCCAGCAGCCGACACCCCAAGGACACTGAAGCTTTCTTT. It specifies CASSRHPKDTEAFF.